The 21 T cell receptor beta chains given below trace back to one sample, sequenced in a study of T cells in Graves' hyperthyroidism and ophthalmopathy. Amplified TCR beta CDR3 regions derived from RNA transcripts. HTBI primers were the set used in a first-round RT-PCR of the TCR CDR3. TCRdb re-called the multiplex PCR reads through MiXCR, storing one row per CDR3 protein. The sample lists about 400,000 distinct CDR3 sequences; around 15% were seen once. The sample taken for sequencing was blood. The receptors shown here come from an older woman with Graves' ophthalmopathy.

Ten or more counts support this clonotype. V is TRBV6-1 and J is TRBJ2-5; 11 bases are a match to TRBD2. This CDR3 contains 14 residues. Germline assignment: CDR1 MNHNS and CDR2 SASEGT. J was trimmed by 5 bases and V by 6 bases; bases with no gene match: 5. The CDR3 sequence is CASRVAGGTETQYF. CDR3 coding DNA: TGTGCCAGCAGGGTAGCGGGAGGGACGGAGACCCAGTACTTC.

At least ten counts were recorded for this clonotype. V is TRBV28 and J is TRBJ2-7; TRBD2 matches 11 bases. The CDR3 is made up of 15 amino acids. The V gene end was trimmed by 9 bases and the J gene end by 4 bases; junction bases not matched to a gene: 11. Germline-derived CDR1 and CDR2 are MDHEN and SYDVKM. The CDR3 is CASLAPGLAVYEQYF. The CDR3 DNA is TGTGCCAGTCTCGCGCCGGGACTAGCGGTATACGAGCAGTACTTC.

There are many counts of this clonotype. V gene TRBV20-1 combines with J gene TRBJ2-1, with D perhaps matching TRBD1 (5 bases). Germline CDR1 and CDR2: DFQATT and SNEGSKA (reference sequence). This CDR3 contains 12 residues. Trimming removed 6 bases at V and 6 bases at J, with 12 bases between. DNA of the CDR3: TGCAGTGCAACTACAGGCTTCAATGAGCAGTTCTTC. It codes for CSATTGFNEQFF.

This chain connects TRBV11-2 to TRBJ1-6, with unresolved D. From germline, CDR1 is SGHAT and CDR2 FQNNGV. The CDR3 covers 13 residues. V was trimmed by 5 bases and J by 6 bases, leaving 8 bases between them. Written as DNA, the CDR3 is TGTGCCAGCAGCACCCAGACTAATTCACCCCTCCACTTT. It yields the protein CASSTQTNSPLHF.

The CDR3, as DNA: TGTGCCAGCAGAACCAGCGGGGCCTCCTACAATGAGCAGTTCTTC. Its translation is CASRTSGASYNEQFF. The rearrangement joins TRBV27 to TRBJ2-1; 7 nucleotides line up with TRBD2. This CDR3 is 15 amino acids long. V was clipped by 6 bases and J by 0 bases; unmatched bases: 5. Germline V CDR1 and CDR2: MNHEY, SMNVEV (reference sequence).

This clonotype was detected ten times or more. The chain couples TRBV7-3 to TRBJ2-3, with a possible D match to TRBD2 (5 bases). V lost 0 bases and J lost 1, with 11 bases in between. Germline V CDR1 and CDR2: SGHTA, FQGTGA. This CDR3 has 16 amino acids. The CDR3 DNA follows: TGTGCCAGCAGCTTAACGACTCCCGGGGGCACAGATACGCAGTATTTT. Translating gives CASSLTTPGGTDTQYF.

This clonotype was detected ten times or more. The genes are TRBV13 and TRBJ2-5; 9 bases map to TRBD2. The CDR3 length is 14 residues. CDR1 PRHDT and CDR2 FYEKMQ come from the germline V gene (reference sequence). The V gene end was trimmed by 6 bases and the J gene end by 5 bases; junction bases not matched to a gene: 7. DNA of the CDR3: TGTGCCAGCAGAGACGGACTAGCGTGGGAGACCCAGTACTTC. As protein: CASRDGLAWETQYF.

On this clonotype: A much larger clone lies one base from this, so it may be a read error. This rearrangement joins TRBV29-1 to TRBJ1-2; D is perhaps TRBD1 (5 bases). The V end was cut by 4 bases, the J end by 8 bases, with 20 bases between. CDR3 length: 14 amino acids. The V gene's germline CDR1 is SQVTM and CDR2 ANQGSEA. The CDR3 spells CSVGPGQDRPGYTF. In DNA form, the CDR3 reads TGCAGCGTTGGGCCGGGGCAGGACCGACCGGGCTACACCTTC.

This clonotype has at least ten counts. The chain uses TRBV28 and TRBJ2-7, with D possibly TRBD2 on 6 matching bases. This CDR3 has 13 amino acids. Germline assignment: CDR1 MDHEN and CDR2 SYDVKM. V dropped 10 bases and J dropped 1 base, with 14 bases sitting between them. The CDR3 loop reads CATLMGTSYEQYF. CDR3 nucleotide sequence: TGTGCCACCCTTATGGGGACTTCCTACGAGCAGTACTTC. Combining the CDR3 with reference TRBV28 and TRBJ2-7 gives the whole variable domain DVKVTQSSRYLVKRTGEKVFLECVQDMDHENMFWYRQDPGLGLRLIYFSYDVKMKEKGDIPEGYSVSREKKERFSLILESASTNQTSMYLCATLMGTSYEQYFGPGTRLTVT.

This clonotype was found many times. This chain connects TRBV7-2 to TRBJ2-3, with a possible D match to TRBD1 (6 bases). Germline V gene lookup returns CDR1 SGHTA and CDR2 FQGNSA. The V gene lost 1 base and the J gene lost 4 bases, with 15 bases spanning the gap. The CDR3 extends over 16 amino acids. The CDR3 nucleotides are TGTGCCAGCAGCTTAGTGGGGGCGGCCGAGTCAGATACGCAGTATTTT. Translation gives CASSLVGAAESDTQYF.

V gene TRBV6-2 or TRBV6-3 combines with J gene TRBJ2-7; 12 bases align to TRBD2. V lost 6 bases, J lost 2 bases, and 11 bases stayed unmatched. CDR1 is MNHEY, CDR2 SVGEGT, per germline. CDR3 length: 17 residues. The CDR3 DNA reads as TGTGCCAGCAGGGACAGGCGGACTAGCGGGGTGACCTACGAGCAGTACTTC. Translated: CASRDRRTSGVTYEQYF.

This clonotype came up many times. The J gene is TRBJ2-3, the V gene TRBV29-1, with TRBD2 matching 9 bases. The ends lost 6 bases at V and 3 bases at J; junction bases unmatched: 13. The CDR3 has 16 amino acids. Per germline, CDR1 SQVTM and CDR2 ANQGSEA. The CDR3 nucleotides are TGCAGCGTCCATACCTGGACTAGCGAAGGGACAGATACGCAGTATTTT. Protein sequence: CSVHTWTSEGTDTQYF.

This clonotype was picked up many times. This chain joins TRBV2 and TRBJ2-2, with D perhaps matching TRBD2 (6 bases). The CDR3 length is 15 residues. Germline loops: CDR1 SNHLY, CDR2 FYNNEI. The V gene lost 5 bases and the J gene lost 0 bases, with 10 bases spanning the gap. The DNA for the CDR3 is TGTGCCAGCAGTTGGGACTCTTCGAACACCGGGGAGCTGTTTTTT. Translating gives CASSWDSSNTGELFF.

The chain recombines TRBV7-8 with TRBJ2-6; D possibly corresponds to TRBD1 (6 bases). The CDR3 runs to 16 residues. V was shortened by 5 bases and J by 2 bases, with 13 bases between the two germline ends. Germline lookup yields CDR1 SGHVS and CDR2 FQNEAQ. The CDR3 sequence: CASSLGGPTGANVLTF. The CDR3 coding sequence is TGTGCCAGCAGCCTAGGGGGACCGACTGGGGCCAACGTCCTGACTTTC.

The CDR3 loop is CASSTRDLPHSPLHF. The CDR3 coding sequence is TGTGCCAGCAGCACCCGGGACCTCCCCCATTCACCCCTCCACTTT. The gene calls are TRBV9 and TRBJ1-6; possible D gene TRBD1, 5 bases. V lost 4 bases and J 8 bases, leaving 16 bases between the germline ends. Germline loops: CDR1 SGDLS, CDR2 YYNGEE. The CDR3 has 15 residues. Together with reference TRBV9 and TRBJ1-6, the CDR3 gives the full variable domain: DSGVTQTPKHLITATGQRVTLRCSPRSGDLSVYWYQQSLDQGLQFLIQYYNGEERAKGNILERFSAQQFPDLHSELNLSSLELGDSALYFCASSTRDLPHSPLHFGNGTRLTVT.

This clonotype was detected many times. V is TRBV11-2 and J is TRBJ2-2; D not certain. Germline CDR1 SGHAT, CDR2 FQNNGV. V was clipped by 0 bases and J by 4 bases, with 9 bases between them. The CDR3 is made up of 15 amino acids. The CDR3 reads CASSLDGGSTGELFF. CDR3 nucleotides: TGTGCCAGCAGCTTAGATGGCGGTAGCACCGGGGAGCTGTTTTTT.

The chain combines TRBV27 with TRBJ2-3; 12 positions agree with TRBD2. The germline V gene has CDR1 MNHEY and CDR2 SMNVEV (reference sequence). Trimming at V came to 4 bases and at J to 1 base, leaving 6 bases not matched to a gene. This CDR3 has 17 residues. Here the CDR3 reads CASSSRLAGVGTDTQYF. For the CDR3, the DNA is TGTGCCAGCAGTTCAAGACTAGCGGGAGTCGGCACAGATACGCAGTATTTT.

This clonotype was recorded only once. Since the CDR3 does not end with the conserved phenylalanine or tryptophan, this likely comes from a read error. The V and J genes are TRBV20-1 and TRBJ1-1; no clear D gene. The CDR3 is made up of 12 amino acids. V was shortened by 1 base and J by 1 base, with 4 bases between the two germline ends. The germline V gene has CDR1 DFQATT and CDR2 SNEGSKA (reference sequence). Here the CDR3 DNA reads TGCAGTGCTAGAGCAGGGAACACTGAAGCTTTCCTT. This sequence encodes CSARAGNTEAFL.

This sequence joins TRBV4-1 and TRBJ2-5, with 12 bases that match TRBD1. J lost 5 bases, V lost 1 base, and 8 bases had no gene match. CDR1 MGHRA and CDR2 YSYEKL come from the germline V gene. The CDR3 has 17 amino acids. The CDR3 here is CASSQGWGTGGPETQYF. CDR3 coding DNA: TGCGCCAGCAGCCAAGGGTGGGGGACAGGGGGCCCGGAGACCCAGTACTTC.

Ten or more counts support this clonotype. This rearrangement joins TRBV27 to TRBJ2-4; 9 nucleotides agree with TRBD2. J lost 3 bases, V lost 10 bases, and 22 bases had no gene match. Germline V gene lookup returns CDR1 MNHEY and CDR2 SMNVEV (reference sequence). The CDR3 loop spans 19 amino acids. CDR3 loop: CATRQTDGWASGVKNIQYF. CDR3 nucleotide sequence: TGTGCCACGCGCCAGACCGACGGATGGGCTAGCGGGGTCAAAAACATTCAGTACTTC.

The chain combines TRBV5-8 with TRBJ2-3; 10 bases match TRBD1. Germline-derived CDR1 and CDR2 are SGHTS and YDEGEE. Unmatched junction bases numbered 9, after V lost 6 bases and J lost 2 bases. The CDR3 consists of 16 residues. The DNA for the CDR3 is TGTGCCAGCACTCTGCCGGGACAGGGGATCACAGATACGCAGTATTTT. This sequence encodes CASTLPGQGITDTQYF.